This TCR beta chain stems from a study of T-cell memory formation after mild COVID-19. General study results and limits: From day 15 to 85, contracting clones were balanced between CD4 and CD8, whereas later expanders leaned toward CD4+.

The CDR3 spans 12 residues. V was cut by 8 bases and J by 5 bases, with 12 bases left in between. CDR1 is ENHRY, CDR2 SYGVKD, per germline. Regarding this clonotype: Its antigen is unidentified.

TCRdb re-analysed the 5' RACE reads in MiXCR, keeping a single row per CDR3 protein. The table shows about 400,000 distinct CDR3 sequences, with more than 15% occurring only once. This chain links TRBV10-3 with TRBJ2-5, with D perhaps TRBD1 (6 bases). The sequence came from a man between 18 and 29 years old who had mild COVID-19 (a few samples of this study predate the infection). Cell type and time point are not known. Sequenced: PBMCs or a T cell subset sorted from them (not recorded which). The chain's CDR3 is CAIQGPGETQYF. DNA of the CDR3: TGTGCCATCCAGGGGCCCGGGGAGACCCAGTACTTC.